This T cell receptor beta chain originates from a study of STAT3 mutations in large granular lymphocyte leukemia. As regards this clone: Its antigen is unknown.

CDR3 size: 15 residues. From germline, CDR1 is SGHNT and CDR2 YYREEE (reference sequence). The V end was cut by 5 bases, the J end by 1 base, with 15 bases between. Overall study findings and caveats: Differing intervals and regimens complicate linking therapy response to clone burden. Every T-cell large granular lymphocyte leukemia patient had at least one immunodominant TCR beta clonotype.

Assay used: immunoSEQ multiplex PCR; TCRdb lists only in-frame clones, some missing. The table shows about 5,500 clones, with 90% to 95% occurring only once. This clonotype originated in a man between 60 and 75 years old with T-cell large granular lymphocyte leukemia. Some clones in this sample may be carry-over from other donors' samples. The chain recombines TRBV5-4 with TRBJ1-2, with no clear D. The sequenced sample consisted of peripheral blood mononuclear cells. The CDR3 DNA reads as TGTGCCAGCAGGGCCTTGGATCTCCTTAACTATGGCTACACCTTC. Encoded protein: CASRALDLLNYGYTF.